This T cell receptor beta chain was recovered during a study of T-cell memory formation after mild COVID-19. In its sample, this clonotype was seen a few times. Trimming removed 1 base at V and 4 bases at J, with 11 bases between. The CDR3 has 14 residues. Germline V gene data show CDR1 as SGHVS and CDR2 as FNYEAQ. TCRdb passed the 5' RACE reads through MiXCR, listing each CDR3 protein once. The sample consists of 55,000 to 75,000 distinct CDR3 sequences, 25% to 35% of them appearing once. The receptor was derived from a young man who had mild COVID-19 (a few samples of this study predate the infection). Cell type and time point are not known. What was sequenced was PBMCs or a T cell subset sorted from them (not recorded which). The rearrangement uses TRBV7-6 and TRBJ2-7, with no clear D. CDR3 DNA sequence: TGTGCCAGCAGCTTAGGGGGTTTCGCGTACGAGCAGTACTTC. This encodes CASSLGGFAYEQYF.